One sample yielded the 7 T cell receptor beta chains listed below, sequenced in a study of blood T cell repertoires in COVID-19. The table came from immunoSEQ multiplex PCR; TCRdb's copy has only in-frame clones and leaves some out. Of more than 300,000 clones in the sample, nearly 90% were seen once. The sequenced material came from peripheral blood. All receptors derive from a woman aged 35 to 49 with COVID-19, enrolled during active disease.

The gene calls are TRBV9 and TRBJ2-1; 14 bases are a match to TRBD2. The V gene end was trimmed by 2 bases and the J gene end by 10 bases; junction bases not matched to a gene: 11. The CDR3 runs to 17 residues. CDR1 and CDR2 from the germline V gene are SGDLS and YYNGEE. CDR3 residues: CASSVGLAGEGGIEQFF. For the CDR3, the DNA is TGTGCCAGCAGCGTGGGACTAGCGGGAGAAGGTGGGATCGAGCAGTTCTTC.

The chain carries TRBV3-1 (or the pseudogene TRBV3-2) and TRBJ2-7; the match to TRBD1 covers 9 bases. The CDR3 contains 14 residues. V shed 1 base, J shed 2 bases, and the junction held 0 bases outside the gene matches. Germline V gives CDR1 LGHDT, CDR2 YNNKEL (reference sequence). The CDR3 nucleotides read TGTGCCAGCAGCCAAGGGACAGGGGCCTACGAGCAGTACTTC. This translates into CASSQGTGAYEQYF.

Of note for this clone: The sample carries other DNA sequences with the same CDR3. The chain couples TRBV9 to TRBJ2-5; 8 positions match TRBD1. V was clipped by 2 bases and J by 3 bases; unmatched bases: 6. Germline lookup yields CDR1 SGDLS and CDR2 YYNGEE. CDR3 length: 15 amino acids. The CDR3 coding sequence is TGTGCCAGCAGCGTCGATCAGGGGGCCAAAGAGACCCAGTACTTC. Protein sequence: CASSVDQGAKETQYF.

This clone appeared a few times. The gene calls are TRBV12-5 and TRBJ2-7, with D perhaps TRBD1 (6 bases). Germline V gives CDR1 LGHNT, CDR2 FRNRAP. Trimming took 4 bases from V and 7 from J, leaving 8 bases between them. The CDR3 is 11 residues long. CDR3 sequence reads: CASGSRGEQYF. CDR3 nucleotide sequence: TGTGCTAGTGGTTCAAGGGGGGAGCAGTACTTC.

Here the CDR3 reads CASSLATGQGTEQYF. The CDR3 DNA sequence: TGTGCCAGCAGCTTAGCCACGGGACAGGGGACCGAGCAGTACTTC. The rearrangement joins TRBV7-2 to TRBJ2-7; 10 bases agree with TRBD1. The CDR3 spans 15 residues. Germline lookup yields CDR1 SGHTA and CDR2 FQGNSA. The V segment lost 0 bases and the J segment 6 bases; nucleotides outside the gene matches: 5.

This clone has a single count. V usage is TRBV4-3 and J usage is TRBJ1-1, with D possibly TRBD1 on 5 matching bases. The V end lost 0 bases, the J end lost 7 bases, and 21 bases lay between the germline ends. The CDR3 is 17 amino acids. In germline, CDR1 is LGHNA, CDR2 YSLEER. The CDR3 coding sequence is TGCGCCAGCAGCCAAGACCGGAGGCTTTGGGGGGGGTTTGAAGCTTTCTTT. It translates to CASSQDRRLWGGFEAFF.

The V and J genes are TRBV7-2 and TRBJ1-2, with D perhaps TRBD1 (6 bases). V lost 6 bases and J lost 6, with 14 bases in between. This CDR3 contains 13 residues. Germline V gives CDR1 SGHTA, CDR2 FQGNSA. CDR3 sequence (DNA): TGTGCCAGCAGGCACAGGGTGTACCATGGCTACACCTTC. Amino acids: CASRHRVYHGYTF.